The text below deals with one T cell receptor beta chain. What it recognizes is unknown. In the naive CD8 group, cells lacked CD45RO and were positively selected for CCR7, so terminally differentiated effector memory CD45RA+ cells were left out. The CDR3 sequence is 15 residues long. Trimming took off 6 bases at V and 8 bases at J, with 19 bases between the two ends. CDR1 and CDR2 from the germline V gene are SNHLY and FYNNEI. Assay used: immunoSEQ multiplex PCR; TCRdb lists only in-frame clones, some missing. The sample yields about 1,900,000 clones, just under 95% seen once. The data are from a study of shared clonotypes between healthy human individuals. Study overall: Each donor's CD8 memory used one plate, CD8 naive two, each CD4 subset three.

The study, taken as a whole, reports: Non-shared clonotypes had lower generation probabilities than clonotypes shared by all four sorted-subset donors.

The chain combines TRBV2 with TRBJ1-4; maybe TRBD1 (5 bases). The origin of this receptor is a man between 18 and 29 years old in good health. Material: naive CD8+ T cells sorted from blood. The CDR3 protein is CASRDGSLRDEKLFF. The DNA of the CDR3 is TGTGCCAGCAGGGACGGGTCACTGCGGGACGAAAAACTGTTTTTT.